A selection of T cell receptor beta chains follows, all from one sample in a study of blood T cell repertoires in COVID-19. Clones were sequenced by immunoSEQ multiplex PCR, and TCRdb holds only the in-frame ones, with some missing. Altogether some 160,000 clones are present, about 83% being singletons, with the ten largest covering approximately 15%. The sample taken for sequencing was peripheral blood. These receptors were collected from a woman over 75 with acute or convalescent COVID-19. Both conserved end residues are part of each CDR3. Each record gives: CDR3 DNA, CDR3 protein, clone size, V gene, J gene, D gene. The D gene is left open where the match is weak. Size tells how often a clone was seen (once, few, many) or the class of an expanded clone, and some rows leave it out.

DNA: TGCGCCAGCAGTGCTCGACAGGGGGCATACAATGAGCAGTTCTTC; CDR3: CASSARQGAYNEQFF; size: .; V: TRBV10-2; J: TRBJ2-1; D: TRBD1
DNA: TGTGCCAGTAGTATACTTGTCCGGACATGGCCGGCTGAAGCTTTCTTT; CDR3: CASSILVRTWPAEAFF; size: .; V: TRBV19; J: TRBJ1-1; D: .
DNA: TGTGCCAGCACCATGACAGGCAAGAGAAACACCATATATTTT; CDR3: CASTMTGKRNTIYF; size: .; V: TRBV3-1/TRBV3-2; J: TRBJ1-3; D: .
DNA: TGTGCCAGCAGCGTAGGGACAGGCCATAATGAAAAACTGTTTTTT; CDR3: CASSVGTGHNEKLFF; size: .; V: TRBV9; J: TRBJ1-4; D: TRBD1
DNA: TGTGCCAGCAGTCCTGGACTAGCGGCTATGAATGAGCAGTTCTTC; CDR3: CASSPGLAAMNEQFF; size: .; V: TRBV11-2; J: TRBJ2-1; D: TRBD2
DNA: TGTGCCAGCAGCCGTAGGGGTGGCGGGGCCAACGTCCTGACTTTC; CDR3: CASSRRGGGANVLTF; size: .; V: TRBV7-9; J: TRBJ2-6; D: .
DNA: TGTGCCAGCAGCGCCGGTGGTTCGGGAGACTACGAGCAGTACTTC; CDR3: CASSAGGSGDYEQYF; size: .; V: TRBV9; J: TRBJ2-7; D: .
DNA: TGTGCCAGCAGCTTAGAAGGGGGCCTTGATTCACCCCTCCACTTT; CDR3: CASSLEGGLDSPLHF; size: .; V: TRBV11-2; J: TRBJ1-6; D: TRBD1
DNA: TGTGCCAGCAGTTACTCCTCGCAGGGGGCAGGGTATGGCTACACCTTC; CDR3: CASSYSSQGAGYGYTF; size: .; V: TRBV6-5; J: TRBJ1-2; D: TRBD1
DNA: TGTGCCTGGAGTGATGGACAGGGCGTTGGGGGGAATCAGCCCCAGCATTTT; CDR3: CAWSDGQGVGGNQPQHF; size: .; V: TRBV30; J: TRBJ1-5; D: TRBD1
DNA: TGTGCCAGCAGGGTCGACTCTGCCAATCAGCAGTTCTTC; CDR3: CASRVDSANQQFF; size: .; V: TRBV6-5; J: TRBJ2-1; D: .
DNA: TGTGCCTGGAGTGTAGCGGGGCGGGAGCAGTTCTTC; CDR3: CAWSVAGREQFF; size: .; V: TRBV30; J: TRBJ2-1; D: TRBD2
DNA: TGTGCCAGCAGCGCCCAGGGGGCCACAGGGGTCACAGATACGCAGTATTTT; CDR3: CASSAQGATGVTDTQYF; size: .; V: TRBV5-8; J: TRBJ2-3; D: TRBD1
DNA: TGTGCCAGCAGCGCAAGACAGGGGGCTAATGAAAAACTGTTTTTT; CDR3: CASSARQGANEKLFF; size: .; V: TRBV7-2; J: TRBJ1-4; D: TRBD1
DNA: TGTGCCAGCAGCCCCCCAGCGGGGGAGTACAATGAGCAGTTCTTC; CDR3: CASSPPAGEYNEQFF; size: .; V: TRBV7-2; J: TRBJ2-1; D: TRBD2
DNA: TGTGCCAGTATTGTCAGCGCGGGAAAACCCTGGGACACCGGGGAGCTGTTTTTT; CDR3: CASIVSAGKPWDTGELFF; size: .; V: TRBV6-4; J: TRBJ2-2; D: .
DNA: TGTGCCAGCAGTTCTAGCGGGGGGGGAGAGACCCAGTACTTC; CDR3: CASSSSGGGETQYF; size: .; V: TRBV7-6; J: TRBJ2-5; D: TRBD2
DNA: TGTGCCAGCAGCCAGTTTACGGGGGGTGAGCAGTTCTTC; CDR3: CASSQFTGGEQFF; size: .; V: TRBV3-1/TRBV3-2; J: TRBJ2-1; D: TRBD2
DNA: TGTGCCAGCAGCCCAGGGGGTAATGAAGCTTTCTTT; CDR3: CASSPGGNEAFF; size: .; V: TRBV7-9; J: TRBJ1-1; D: TRBD1
DNA: TGTGCCAGCAGCCCCTGGACAGGGGTGGCCGAGCAGTACTTC; CDR3: CASSPWTGVAEQYF; size: once; V: TRBV3-1/TRBV3-2; J: TRBJ2-7; D: TRBD1
DNA: TGTGCCAGCAGTTATCCAGGGGGCGGCGGGGAGACCCAGTACTTC; CDR3: CASSYPGGGGETQYF; size: few; V: TRBV28; J: TRBJ2-5; D: TRBD1
DNA: TGCGCCAGCAGCTTGGCCGCAGTAACGGGGGACTATGGCTACACCTTC; CDR3: CASSLAAVTGDYGYTF; size: .; V: TRBV5-1; J: TRBJ1-2; D: .
DNA: TGCGCCAGCAGCTTGACTAGCGGGGGTTACAATGAGCAGTTCTTC; CDR3: CASSLTSGGYNEQFF; size: .; V: TRBV5-1; J: TRBJ2-1; D: TRBD2
DNA: TGTGCCTGGAGCACAAGGCTAGGGGGCCGGGAGACCCAGTACTTC; CDR3: CAWSTRLGGRETQYF; size: .; V: TRBV30; J: TRBJ2-5; D: TRBD1
DNA: TGTGCCAGTAGTATACGGACAGGGCGGTTTCAGCCCCAGCATTTT; CDR3: CASSIRTGRFQPQHF; size: .; V: TRBV19; J: TRBJ1-5; D: TRBD1
DNA: TGTGCCAGTAACCCCGGGACAGCCAGGGGCAATCAGCCCCAGCATTTT; CDR3: CASNPGTARGNQPQHF; size: few; V: TRBV19; J: TRBJ1-5; D: TRBD1